The 2 T cell receptor beta chains reported below all come from one sample, sequenced in a study of tumor and adjacent non-tumor tissue in lung cancer (dated by TCRdb to 2017 to 2018). The library was made by multiplex PCR. The sequencer was an Illumina HiSeq 2500. TCRbeta libraries were constructed through three rounds of nested PCR with primers (Table S4) according to protocols modified from ARM-PCR. The public reads were quality trimmed at Q25 with fastp and then assembled into clones with MiXCR by TCRdb, keeping productive beta chains. Rows merge per CDR3 protein into single entries with the most common DNA and genes. Counted in this sample were 60,000 to 90,000 distinct CDR3 sequences; roughly 75% of them appeared once. 28% of the sample comes from the top ten. RNA was isolated from bulk, unsorted tissue, and RNA quality was assessed with a NanoDrop ND-1000 and an Agilent 2100. Normal lung samples were distant non-tumor tissue taken more than 3 cm from the tumor edge.

The specimen sequenced was distant non-tumor lung tissue. These receptors all come from a woman aged 45 to 65 with non-small cell lung cancer.

Points on this clonotype: At one boundary the junction diverges from the germline segment, which might be a read error. The chain recombines TRBV28 with TRBJ2-1; 9 bases are a match to TRBD2. Per germline, CDR1 MDHEN and CDR2 SYDVKM. There are 16 residues in the CDR3. CDR3 sequence reads: CASNVSGGREYNEHFF. CDR3 coding DNA: TGTGCCAGCAATGTTAGCGGGGGCCGGGAATACAATGAGCATTTCTTT.

This clonotype was seen at least ten times. This may arise from a read error, as a much more abundant clone is one base away. The chain combines TRBV11-1 with TRBJ2-1, with D possibly called TRBD1 or TRBD2 (5 bases each). The ends were cut back, 5 bases at V and 5 bases at J, with 16 bases in the middle. CDR1 SGHAT and CDR2 FQDESV come from the germline V gene (reference sequence). This CDR3 spans 15 amino acids. CDR3 bases: TGTGCCAGCAGCCAAGGGGCTAGCTCAAACAATGAGCAGTTCTTC. Protein sequence: CASSQGASSNNEQFF.